Reported below is one TCR beta chain. The sample is drawn from a study of graft-versus-host responses after intestinal transplantation. Assay used: immunoSEQ multiplex PCR; TCRdb lists only in-frame clones, some missing. The table includes 98,000 or so clones, about 84% detected once. This CDR3 comprises 15 residues. CDR1 is MNHNS and CDR2 is SASEGT in the germline V gene. With 1 base removed from V and 1 base from J, the gap between germline ends came to 5 bases. Source: PBMCs, taken 255 days after intestinal transplant. The chain combines TRBV6-1 with TRBJ2-6, with D hard to call. This receptor was identified in a human patient who received an intestinal transplant, so some T cells may come from the graft donor. CDR3 nucleotides: TGTGCCAGCAGTGAAGAGGGTTCTGGGGCCAACGTCCTGACTTTC. Protein sequence: CASSEEGSGANVLTF.